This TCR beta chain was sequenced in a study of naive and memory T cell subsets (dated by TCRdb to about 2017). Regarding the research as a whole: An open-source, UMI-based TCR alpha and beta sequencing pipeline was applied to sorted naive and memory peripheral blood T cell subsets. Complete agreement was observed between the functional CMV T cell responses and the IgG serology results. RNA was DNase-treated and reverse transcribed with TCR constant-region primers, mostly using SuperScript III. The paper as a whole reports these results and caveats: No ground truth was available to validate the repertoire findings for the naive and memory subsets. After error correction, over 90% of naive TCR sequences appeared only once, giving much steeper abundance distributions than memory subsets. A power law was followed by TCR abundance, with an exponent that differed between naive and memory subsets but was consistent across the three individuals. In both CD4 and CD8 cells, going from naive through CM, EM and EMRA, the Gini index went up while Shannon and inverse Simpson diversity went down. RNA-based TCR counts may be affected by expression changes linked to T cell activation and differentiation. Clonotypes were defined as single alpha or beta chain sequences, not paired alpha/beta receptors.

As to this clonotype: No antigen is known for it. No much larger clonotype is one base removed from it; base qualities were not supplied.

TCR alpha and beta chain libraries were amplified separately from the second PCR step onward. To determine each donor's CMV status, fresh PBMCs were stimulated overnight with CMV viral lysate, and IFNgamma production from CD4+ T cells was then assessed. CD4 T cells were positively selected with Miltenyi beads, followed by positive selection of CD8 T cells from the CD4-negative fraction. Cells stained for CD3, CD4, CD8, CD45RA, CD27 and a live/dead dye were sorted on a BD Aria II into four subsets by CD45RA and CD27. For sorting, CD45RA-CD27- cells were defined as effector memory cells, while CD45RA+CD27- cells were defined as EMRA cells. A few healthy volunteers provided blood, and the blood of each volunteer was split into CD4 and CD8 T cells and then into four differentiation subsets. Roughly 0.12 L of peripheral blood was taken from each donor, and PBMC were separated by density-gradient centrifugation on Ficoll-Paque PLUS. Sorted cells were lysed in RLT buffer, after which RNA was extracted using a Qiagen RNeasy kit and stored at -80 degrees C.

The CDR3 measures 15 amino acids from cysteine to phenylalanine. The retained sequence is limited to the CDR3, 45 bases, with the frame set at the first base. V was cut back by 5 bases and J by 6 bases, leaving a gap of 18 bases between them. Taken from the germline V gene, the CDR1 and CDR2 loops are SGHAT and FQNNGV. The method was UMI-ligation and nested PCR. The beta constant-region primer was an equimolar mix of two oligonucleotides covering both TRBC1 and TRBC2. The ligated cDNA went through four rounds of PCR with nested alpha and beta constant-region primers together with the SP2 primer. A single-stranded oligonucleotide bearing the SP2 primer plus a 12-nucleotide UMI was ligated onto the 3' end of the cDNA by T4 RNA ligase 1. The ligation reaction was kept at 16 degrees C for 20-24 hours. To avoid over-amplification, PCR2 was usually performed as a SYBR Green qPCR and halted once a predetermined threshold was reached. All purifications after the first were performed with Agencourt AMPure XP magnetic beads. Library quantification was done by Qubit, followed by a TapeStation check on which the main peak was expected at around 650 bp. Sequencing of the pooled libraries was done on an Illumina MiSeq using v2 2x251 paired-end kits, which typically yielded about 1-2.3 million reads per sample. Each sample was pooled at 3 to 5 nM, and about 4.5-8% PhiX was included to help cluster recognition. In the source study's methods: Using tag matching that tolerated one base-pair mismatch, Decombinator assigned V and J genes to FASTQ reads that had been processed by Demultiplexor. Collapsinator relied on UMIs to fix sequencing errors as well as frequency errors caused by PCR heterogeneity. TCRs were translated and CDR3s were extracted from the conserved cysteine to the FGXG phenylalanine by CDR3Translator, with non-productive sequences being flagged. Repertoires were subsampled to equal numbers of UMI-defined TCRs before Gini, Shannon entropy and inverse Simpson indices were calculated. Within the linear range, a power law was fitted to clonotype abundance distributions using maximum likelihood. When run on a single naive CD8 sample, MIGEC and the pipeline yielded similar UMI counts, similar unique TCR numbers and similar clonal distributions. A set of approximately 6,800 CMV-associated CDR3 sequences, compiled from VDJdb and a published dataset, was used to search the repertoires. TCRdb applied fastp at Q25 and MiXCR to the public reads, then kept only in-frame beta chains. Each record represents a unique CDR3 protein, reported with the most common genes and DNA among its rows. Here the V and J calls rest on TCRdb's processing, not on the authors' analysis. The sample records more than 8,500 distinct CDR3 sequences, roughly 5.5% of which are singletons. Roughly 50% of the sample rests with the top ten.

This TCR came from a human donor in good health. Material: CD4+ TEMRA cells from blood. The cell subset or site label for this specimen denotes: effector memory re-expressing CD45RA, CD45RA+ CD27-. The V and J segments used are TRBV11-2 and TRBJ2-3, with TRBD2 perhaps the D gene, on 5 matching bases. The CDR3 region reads CASSPAGIRRDTQYF. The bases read TGTGCCAGCAGCCCAGCCGGGATCCGCCGTGATACGCAGTATTTT.